This record looks at one TCR beta chain sequence and its context. The target antigen is unknown. This entry comes from a study of neoadjuvant anti-PD-1 for oral cavity cancer. Study details: Around day 43, patients without progression received a fourth nivolumab dose before surgery.

Study outcomes and limitations: TCR analyses covered only three patients per response group.

The CDR3 consists of 15 residues. From germline, CDR1 is SGHVS and CDR2 FNYEAQ. The J segment lost 2 bases and the V segment lost 4 bases, leaving 1 base of the junction unmatched. The time point denotes: after neoadjuvant nivolumab, at surgical resection. Patients had newly diagnosed, untreated stage II-IVA oral cavity squamous cell carcinoma. Six replicates per PBMC sample, mostly from around 460 ng of genomic DNA. Repertoires were generated with immunoSEQ multiplex PCR, while TCRdb's copy carries only in-frame clones and drops some. The sample holds more than 12,000 clones, 65% to 80% seen once. The material sequenced was PBMCs, taken after nivolumab (anti-PD-1) treatment. The sequence was obtained from a person aged 40 to 85 with oral cavity squamous cell carcinoma. The chain couples TRBV7-6 to TRBJ2-7, with 14 bases lining up with TRBD2. For the CDR3, the DNA is TGTGCCAGCAGCTCGGGACTAGCGGGAGCCTACGAGCAGTACTTC. Amino acids: CASSSGLAGAYEQYF.